These 17 T cell receptor beta chains were sequenced from one sample in a study of cytomegalovirus exposure and HLA in healthy donors. Primers: 60 Vbeta forward and 13 Jbeta reverse. Method: immunoSEQ multiplex PCR; TCRdb's copy keeps in-frame clones and lacks some. The sample has some 120,000 clones. Sequences were obtained from PBMCs. Receptors were obtained from a man aged 30 to 45 in good health and CMV-seronegative.

Notes on this clone: This CDR3 is also generated by other DNA sequences in the sample. The chain carries TRBV7-2 and TRBJ1-5; TRBD1 is a possible D gene (6 bases). Between the trimmed V and J ends, which lost 1 base and 0 bases, there was a span of 7 bases. From germline, CDR1 is SGHTA and CDR2 FQGNSA. The CDR3 loop spans 15 amino acids. DNA of the CDR3: TGTGCCAGCAGCTTAGGGACAGATAGCAATCAGCCCCAGCATTTT. The encoded protein is CASSLGTDSNQPQHF.

The chain employs TRBV7-8 and TRBJ2-3; D is possibly TRBD2 (6 bases). CDR1 SGHVS and CDR2 FQNEAQ come from the germline V gene. The CDR3 loop spans 17 amino acids. The V end was cut by 5 bases, the J end by 3 bases, with 21 bases between. The CDR3, as DNA: TGTGCCAGCAGCAGAAGGACCGAGACTAGGAGGACAGATACGCAGTATTTT. Amino acid sequence: CASSRRTETRRTDTQYF.

The DNA for the CDR3 is TGCAGCGTTGAAGATCGCCTAGCGGGAGTCACAGATACGCAGTATTTT. Translating gives CSVEDRLAGVTDTQYF. The chain carries TRBV29-1 and TRBJ2-3; 10 bases agree with TRBD2. Germline V gene lookup returns CDR1 SQVTM and CDR2 ANQGSEA. This CDR3 spans 16 amino acids. Germline trimming cut 0 bases from V and 2 bases from J; bases unmatched to any gene: 5.

The V gene is TRBV9, the J gene TRBJ2-1; TRBD1 is a possible D gene (6 bases). Germline assignment: CDR1 SGDLS and CDR2 YYNGEE. Deletions cut 2 bases from V and 8 bases from J, with 8 bases between. This CDR3 contains 12 residues. CDR3: CASSVTGYEQFF. In DNA form, the CDR3 reads TGTGCCAGCAGCGTCACAGGGTATGAGCAGTTCTTC.

The chain combines TRBV9 with TRBJ2-3, with 12 bases aligning to TRBD2. The CDR3 runs to 16 residues. Germline CDR1 and CDR2: SGDLS and YYNGEE. V trimming: 3 bases; J trimming: 0 bases; junction bases outside the gene matches: 2. This CDR3 is CASSGGTSGSTDTQYF. In DNA, the CDR3 is TGTGCCAGCAGCGGAGGGACTAGCGGGAGCACAGATACGCAGTATTTT.

As for this clone: Other DNA sequences within the sample encode an identical CDR3. The chain has TRBV30 and TRBJ1-1, with D possibly being TRBD1 (6 bases). V was pared by 8 bases and J by 5 bases, with 12 bases between. The CDR3 runs to 11 residues. Germline V gene data show CDR1 as GTSNPN and CDR2 as SVGIG (reference sequence). The CDR3 DNA sequence: TGTGCCGGTTACAGGGATACTGAAGCTTTCTTT. As protein: CAGYRDTEAFF. The full variable domain, its missing parts supplied by reference TRBV30 and TRBJ1-1, is SQTIHQWPATLVQPVGSPLSLECTVEGTSNPNLYWYRQAAGRGLQLLFYSVGIGQISSEVPQNLSASRPQDRQFILSSKKLLLSDSGFYLCAGYRDTEAFFGQGTRLTVV.

V usage is TRBV7-9 and J usage is TRBJ2-3; no reliable D call. Germline CDR1 SEHNR, CDR2 FQNEAQ (reference sequence). The CDR3 totals 13 residues. V was trimmed by 5 bases and J by 1 base, leaving 7 bases between them. The chain's CDR3 is CASSPIGTDTQYF. DNA of the CDR3: TGTGCCAGCAGCCCCATAGGCACAGATACGCAGTATTTT.

The rearrangement uses TRBV5-1 and TRBJ2-2, with 10 nucleotides matching TRBD1. The CDR3 loop spans 15 amino acids. The V segment lost 4 bases and the J segment 4 bases; nucleotides outside the gene matches: 4. In germline, CDR1 is SGHRS, CDR2 YFSETQ. CDR3 in amino acids: CASSGDRGGTGELFF. DNA for the CDR3: TGCGCCAGCAGCGGGGACAGGGGAGGCACCGGGGAGCTGTTTTTT.

J is TRBJ2-7 and V is TRBV7-9; D uncertain. The germline CDR1 and CDR2 sequences are SEHNR and FQNEAQ (reference sequence). The CDR3 is 12 residues long. The V gene lost 3 bases and the J gene lost 6 bases, with 9 bases spanning the gap. The CDR3 DNA follows: TGTGCCAGCAGCTTGGCAGGCTCCGAGCAGTACTTC. Its protein is CASSLAGSEQYF. Full variable domain (remainder filled in from reference TRBV7-9 and TRBJ2-7): DTGVSQNPRHKITKRGQNVTFRCDPISEHNRLYWYRQTLGQGPEFLTYFQNEAQLEKSRLLSDRFSAERPKGSFSTLEIQRTEQGDSAMYLCASSLAGSEQYFGPGTRLTVT.

V gene TRBV6-1 combines with J gene TRBJ1-5; 8 positions match TRBD1. V trimming: 6 bases; J trimming: 2 bases; junction bases outside the gene matches: 3. This CDR3 has 14 residues. Germline assignment: CDR1 MNHNS and CDR2 SASEGT. DNA for the CDR3: TGTGCCAGCAGGGTCAGGGGGCGCAATCAGCCCCAGCATTTT. As protein: CASRVRGRNQPQHF.

The chain links TRBV7-6 to TRBJ2-7, with a possible D match to TRBD1 (5 bases). This CDR3 contains 14 residues. V dropped 5 bases and J dropped 4 bases, with 15 bases sitting between them. Germline V gene data show CDR1 as SGHVS and CDR2 as FNYEAQ. The CDR3 spells CASSRGRGRYEQYF. CDR3 sequence (DNA): TGTGCCAGCAGCCGCGGAAGGGGCAGGTACGAGCAGTACTTC. Complete variable domain (other parts from reference TRBV7-6 and TRBJ2-7): GAGVSQSPRYKVTKRGQDVALRCDPISGHVSLYWYRQALGQGPEFLTYFNYEAQQDKSGLPNDRFSAERPEGSISTLTIQRTEQRDSAMYRCASSRGRGRYEQYFGPGTRLTVT.

The V and J genes are TRBV10-3 and TRBJ1-1; possible D gene TRBD1, 6 bases. V was clipped by 6 bases and J by 7 bases, with 18 bases between them. Germline CDR1 ENHRY, CDR2 SYGVKD. The CDR3 sequence is 14 residues long. CDR3 DNA sequence: TGTGCCATCAGCGGACAACCTACCAGGGGTGAAGCTTTCTTT. Protein product: CAISGQPTRGEAFF.

The CDR3 is CSVRGRVTDTQYF. CDR3 coding DNA: TGCAGCGTTCGAGGAAGAGTGACTGATACGCAGTATTTT. V and J are TRBV29-1 and TRBJ2-3; D is unclear. V was trimmed by 5 bases and J by 6 bases, leaving 15 bases between them. Germline lookup yields CDR1 SQVTM and CDR2 ANQGSEA. This CDR3 has 13 amino acids.

Worth noting for this clone: Germline and junction disagree at one end, which may indicate a read error. The gene calls are TRBV7-2 and TRBJ1-4; D gene ambiguous. Germline V gives CDR1 SGHTA, CDR2 FQGNSA. CDR3 length: 14 residues. The CDR3 protein is CASSLLADNENLFF. In DNA form, the CDR3 reads TGTGCCAGCAGCTTGTTGGCAGATAATGAAAATCTGTTTTTT.

The chain joins TRBV4-1 to TRBJ2-7, with 8 bases aligning to TRBD2. The ends lost 1 base at V and 2 bases at J; junction bases unmatched: 4. Germline-derived CDR1 and CDR2 are MGHRA and YSYEKL. The CDR3 consists of 15 residues. The CDR3 bases are TGCGCCAGCAGCCAAGCGGGAGGGCGACCCTACGAGCAGTACTTC. As protein: CASSQAGGRPYEQYF.

The genes are TRBV4-1 and TRBJ2-3; possible D gene TRBD1, 7 bases. The CDR3 totals 16 residues. Germline V lookup: CDR1 MGHRA, CDR2 YSYEKL. Trimming removed 4 bases from V and 2 bases from J, with 16 bases in between. This chain's CDR3 is CASSRARGDPTDTQYF. The CDR3 DNA reads TGCGCCAGCAGCCGAGCCAGGGGGGACCCCACAGATACGCAGTATTTT.

This chain links TRBV30 with TRBJ1-5; a weak D match, TRBD1 (5 bases). CDR1 is GTSNPN, CDR2 SVGIG, per germline (reference sequence). The CDR3 runs 13 residues. With 0 bases removed from V and 3 bases from J, the gap between germline ends came to 6 bases. The CDR3 DNA follows: TGTGCCTGGAGTGTACAGGACAATCAGCCCCAGCATTTT. Translated, it gives CAWSVQDNQPQHF.